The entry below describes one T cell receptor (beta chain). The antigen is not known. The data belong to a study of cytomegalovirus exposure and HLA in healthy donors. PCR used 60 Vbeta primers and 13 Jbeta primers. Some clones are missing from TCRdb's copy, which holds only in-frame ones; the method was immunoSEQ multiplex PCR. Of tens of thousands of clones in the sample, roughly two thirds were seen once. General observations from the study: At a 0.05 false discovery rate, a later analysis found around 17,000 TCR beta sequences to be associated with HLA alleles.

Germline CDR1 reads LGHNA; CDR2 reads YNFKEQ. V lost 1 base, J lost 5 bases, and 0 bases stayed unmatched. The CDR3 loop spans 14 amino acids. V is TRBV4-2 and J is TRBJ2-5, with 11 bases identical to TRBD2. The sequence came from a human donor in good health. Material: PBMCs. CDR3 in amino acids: CASSQGTSGETQYF. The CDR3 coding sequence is TGTGCCAGCAGCCAAGGGACTAGCGGGGAGACCCAGTACTTC.